The clone carrying this T cell receptor (beta chain) has just one count. Its antigen is not identified. There are 15 residues in the CDR3. CDR1 is SGHRS, CDR2 YFSETQ, per germline. Trimming removed 4 bases from V and 6 bases from J; junction bases left unmatched: 10. This entry belongs to a study of cytomegalovirus exposure and HLA in healthy donors. The study, taken as a whole, reports: For most TCR beta V segments, an earlier analysis put the productive rate at about 87% or about 30% of the time. An analysis that came later showed most CMV-associated TCR beta chains appearing HLA-restricted. As a later analysis showed, a missense DCLRE1C variant was linked to trimming of TCR beta V- and J-genes. Later, an analysis found that common viral pathogens appeared to be linked with several of the most significant clusters.

60 Vbeta and 13 Jbeta primers were used in PCR. Sequencing was performed with immunoSEQ multiplex PCR; in TCRdb, only in-frame clones are kept and a portion is missing. Among 190,000 or so clones, about four fifths were seen once, and the ten largest hold approximately 10%. This clonotype was obtained from a woman between 50 and 59 years old in good health and CMV-seropositive. Sequenced: PBMCs. V gene TRBV5-1 combines with J gene TRBJ2-7; 10 bases line up with TRBD1. CDR3 loop: CASSATGQGISEQYF. CDR3 sequence (DNA): TGCGCCAGCAGCGCCACGGGACAGGGGATTTCCGAGCAGTACTTC.